The rows below give T cell receptor beta chains drawn from one sample of a study of control samples from healthy donors and cancer patients. The data were produced by immunoSEQ multiplex PCR, yet TCRdb's version contains in-frame clones alone and is incomplete. This sample has 21,000 or so clones, with about 85% found just once. Specimen: PBMCs. The receptors were sampled from a man in his sixties with head and neck cancer. The CDR3 runs from the conserved cysteine through the conserved F or W. Each record gives: J gene, clone size, D gene, V gene, CDR3 DNA, CDR3 protein. D genes are given only for firm matches. Not all rows give a size; the values are once, few, many and, for expanded clones, a class.

j_gene: TRBJ2-2
abundance: NA
d_gene: NA
v_gene: TRBV5-1
CDR3nt: TGCGCCAGCAGCTTAACAGGGAACACCGGGGAGCTGTTTTTT
CDR3aa: CASSLTGNTGELFF

j_gene: TRBJ2-4
abundance: NA
d_gene: TRBD2
v_gene: TRBV4-2
CDR3nt: TGTGCCAGCAGCCAAGAAGATAGGATTAGCGGGAGCGGCATTCAGTACTTC
CDR3aa: CASSQEDRISGSGIQYF

j_gene: TRBJ2-3
abundance: once
d_gene: TRBD1
v_gene: TRBV6-5
CDR3nt: TGTGCCAGCAGTTGGGACAGTTCCACAGATACGCAGTATTTT
CDR3aa: CASSWDSSTDTQYF

j_gene: TRBJ2-3
abundance: few
d_gene: NA
v_gene: TRBV30
CDR3nt: TGTGCCTGGAGTTTTGTTACCACAGATACGCAGTATTTT
CDR3aa: CAWSFVTTDTQYF

j_gene: TRBJ1-3
abundance: few
d_gene: NA
v_gene: TRBV7-9
CDR3nt: TGTGCCAGCAGCCCCCCTGTGGCTTTCTCTGGAAACACCATATATTTT
CDR3aa: CASSPPVAFSGNTIYF

j_gene: TRBJ1-6
abundance: once
d_gene: NA
v_gene: TRBV5-1
CDR3nt: TGCGCCAGCAGCTTGGGGACAGAGAATTCACCCCTCCACTTT
CDR3aa: CASSLGTENSPLHF

j_gene: TRBJ1-1
abundance: few
d_gene: TRBD1
v_gene: TRBV6-5
CDR3nt: TGTGCCAGCAGTCGACAGGGGGCGCCCACTGAAGCTTTCTTT
CDR3aa: CASSRQGAPTEAFF

j_gene: TRBJ1-1
abundance: NA
d_gene: NA
v_gene: TRBV30
CDR3nt: TGTGCCTGGGTGGGAAAGGGATACACTGAAGCTTTCTTT
CDR3aa: CAWVGKGYTEAFF

j_gene: TRBJ1-2
abundance: NA
d_gene: TRBD1
v_gene: TRBV2
CDR3nt: TGTGCCAGCAGTGAAGCCGACAGGGCGGGTGGCTACACCTTC
CDR3aa: CASSEADRAGGYTF

j_gene: TRBJ1-3
abundance: NA
d_gene: NA
v_gene: TRBV2
CDR3nt: TGTGCCAGCAGTGAATCGGCAGCCTCTGGAAACACCATATATTTT
CDR3aa: CASSESAASGNTIYF